These 9 T cell receptor beta chains were sequenced from one sample in a study of beta chain features in type 1 diabetes. Study-level findings and limits: Type 1 diabetes patients showed a moderate but significant shortening of TCRB CDR3s in all four CD4+ subsets.

The sequenced template was cDNA made from the entire isolated RNA. This table comes from immunoSEQ multiplex PCR, and its TCRdb copy is limited to in-frame clones, with some not included. The sample includes a few hundred thousand clones, 8.5% to 10% of them seen just once. No antigen is known for these receptors. Material: central memory CD4+ T cells from blood. The source of these receptors is a man aged 25 to 45 with type 1 diabetes.

This clone was counted ten times or more. V and J are TRBV18 and TRBJ2-1; 8 bases are shared with TRBD1. The CDR3 spans 17 residues. With 1 base clipped from V and 0 bases from J, the junction kept 5 bases outside the gene matches. Germline CDR1 KGHSH, CDR2 LQKENI. The CDR3 region has the DNA TGTGCCAGCTCACCACTCACAGGGGGAGGCTCCTACAATGAGCAGTTCTTC. It translates to CASSPLTGGGSYNEQFF.

This clone was seen more than once but under ten times. J is TRBJ2-6 and V is TRBV7-3, with a tentative D call TRBD1 (6 bases). Per germline, CDR1 SGHTA and CDR2 FQGTGA. The CDR3 consists of 16 residues. The V end was cut by 0 bases, the J end by 6 bases, with 12 bases between. As DNA, the CDR3 is TGTGCCAGCAGCTTAACTTCAGGGGCGGCGGCCAACGTCCTGACTTTC. It translates to CASSLTSGAAANVLTF.

This clone came up a few times. The chain recombines TRBV4-2 with TRBJ2-3; D might be TRBD1 (5 bases). The ends were cut back, 0 bases at V and 9 bases at J, with 19 bases in the middle. There are 16 residues in the CDR3. The germline V gene has CDR1 LGHNA and CDR2 YNFKEQ. DNA for the CDR3: TGTGCCAGCAGCCAAGAAATGTGGGGCGGCGGCGAAACGCAGTATTTT. Protein: CASSQEMWGGGETQYF.

This clone was counted between two and nine times. An end of the junction does not agree with germline; a read error may underlie this. This chain joins TRBV4-1 and TRBJ1-1; 8 nucleotides match TRBD1. The germline V gene encodes CDR1 MGHRA and CDR2 YSYEKL. This CDR3 comprises 15 residues. Written as DNA, the CDR3 is TGTGCCAGCAGCCAAGACCAGGGGGCCGACACTGAAGCTTTCTTT. It is translated as CASSQDQGADTEAFF.

This chain joins TRBV5-1 and TRBJ2-2, with TRBD1 identical over 8 bases. The CDR3 is 15 amino acids. After removal of 4 bases from V and 7 bases from J, the junction contained 9 bases not matched to a gene. The germline V gene has CDR1 SGHRS and CDR2 YFSETQ. The CDR3 loop is CASSPTAGGFGELFF. The CDR3 nucleotides are TGCGCCAGCAGCCCAACGGCAGGGGGCTTCGGGGAGCTGTTTTTT.

V usage is TRBV2 and J usage is TRBJ1-2; D call uncertain. CDR3 length: 13 residues. CDR1 is SNHLY, CDR2 FYNNEI, per germline. V lost 6 bases and J 8 bases, leaving 16 bases between the germline ends. CDR3 sequence reads: CASSYSGSGGYTF. Here the CDR3 DNA reads TGTGCCAGCAGCTACAGTGGGAGTGGGGGCTACACCTTC.

The chain is built from TRBV2 and TRBJ2-5, with a tentative D call TRBD1 (6 bases). This CDR3 has 14 amino acids. V was clipped by 7 bases and J by 5 bases, with 17 bases between them. Germline CDR1 and CDR2: SNHLY and FYNNEI. The CDR3 nucleotides are TGTGCCAGCACCCCACAGGGTACGTCCGAGACCCAGTACTTC. This translates into CASTPQGTSETQYF.

This clone was seen a few times. V is TRBV6-5 and J is TRBJ1-4; maybe TRBD1 (5 bases). The length of the CDR3 is 14 residues. V gave up 5 bases and J gave up 2 bases, with 9 bases separating them. Germline lookup yields CDR1 MNHEY and CDR2 SVGAGI. CDR3 region: CASSRGGTNEKLFF. The CDR3 DNA reads as TGTGCCAGCAGTCGCGGGGGGACTAATGAAAAACTGTTTTTT.

This clone was observed many times. This chain joins TRBV7-2 and TRBJ2-4; no reliable D call. The germline gives CDR1 SGHTA, CDR2 FQGNSA. Between the trimmed V and J ends, which lost 3 bases and 2 bases, there was a span of 11 bases. The CDR3 has 15 residues. In nucleotides, the CDR3 is TGTGCCAGCAGCTTGGCCGCCGGAACCAAAAACATTCAGTACTTC. Its translation is CASSLAAGTKNIQYF. Based on the CDR3 plus reference TRBV7-2 and TRBJ2-4, the full variable domain is GAGVSQSPSNKVTEKGKDVELRCDPISGHTALYWYRQSLGQGLEFLIYFQGNSAPDKSGLPSDRFSAERTGGSVSTLTIQRTQQEDSAVYLCASSLAAGTKNIQYFGAGTRLSVL.